This entry is about one T cell receptor (beta chain). Its antigen is unknown. This sample stems from a study of cytomegalovirus exposure and HLA in healthy donors. The PCR was carried out with 60 Vbeta primers and 13 Jbeta primers. Assay used: immunoSEQ multiplex PCR; TCRdb lists only in-frame clones, some missing. The sample's table shows approximately 150,000 clones. The V and J ends lost 0 bases and 9 bases, in that order; junction bases with no gene match: 11. Germline-derived CDR1 and CDR2 are SGHRS and YFSETQ. The CDR3 extends over 16 amino acids. Regarding the study as a whole: A further, later analysis showed that HLA-associated TCR beta chains (compared with equally common others) were more clonally expanded.

The clonotype originates from a woman in her fifties or sixties in good health and CMV-seronegative. This chain joins TRBV5-1 and TRBJ2-1, with TRBD2 identical over 8 bases. The sample consisted of PBMCs. CDR3 in amino acids: CASSLAPSGTRIEQFF. For the CDR3, the DNA is TGCGCCAGCAGCTTGGCGCCTTCCGGGACTAGAATTGAGCAGTTCTTC.